This T cell receptor beta chain was sequenced during a study of technical replicates of blood from several donors. Only in-frame clones appear in the TCRdb table, and some are missing; sequencing was by immunoSEQ multiplex PCR. The table records about 60,000 clones, approximately 87% of them present only once. This clone appeared a single time. Sequencing used PBMCs. The receptor was isolated from a human donor in good health. Some clones in this sample may be carry-over from other donors' samples.

The CDR3 region has the DNA TGCGCCAGCAGCCAAGAGCTCGGGTGGGGACACAAAGGGTCTAGGGGGCAGTTCTTC. Its protein product is CASSQELGWGHKGSRGQFF. The gene calls are TRBV4-3 and TRBJ2-1; D is perhaps TRBD1 (6 bases). Germline CDR1 LGHNA, CDR2 YSLEER. This CDR3 comprises 19 residues. V was cut by 0 bases and J by 12 bases, with 30 bases left in between.